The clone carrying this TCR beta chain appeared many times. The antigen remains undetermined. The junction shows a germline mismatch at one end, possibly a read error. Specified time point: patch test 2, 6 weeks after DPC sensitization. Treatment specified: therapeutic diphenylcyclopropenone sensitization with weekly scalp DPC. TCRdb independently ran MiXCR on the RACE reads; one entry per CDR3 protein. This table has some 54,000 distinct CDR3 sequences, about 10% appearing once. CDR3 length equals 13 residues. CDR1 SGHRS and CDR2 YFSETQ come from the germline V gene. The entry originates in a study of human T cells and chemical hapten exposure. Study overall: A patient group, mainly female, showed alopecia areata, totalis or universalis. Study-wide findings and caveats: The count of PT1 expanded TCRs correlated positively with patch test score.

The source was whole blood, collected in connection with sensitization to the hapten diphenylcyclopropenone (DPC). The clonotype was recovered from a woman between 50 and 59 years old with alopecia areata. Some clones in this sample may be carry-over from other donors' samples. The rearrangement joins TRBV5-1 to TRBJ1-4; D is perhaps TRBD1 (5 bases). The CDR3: CASRLDIREKLFF. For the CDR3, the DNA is TGCGCCAGCAGGTTGGACATCCGTGAAAAACTGTTTTTT.